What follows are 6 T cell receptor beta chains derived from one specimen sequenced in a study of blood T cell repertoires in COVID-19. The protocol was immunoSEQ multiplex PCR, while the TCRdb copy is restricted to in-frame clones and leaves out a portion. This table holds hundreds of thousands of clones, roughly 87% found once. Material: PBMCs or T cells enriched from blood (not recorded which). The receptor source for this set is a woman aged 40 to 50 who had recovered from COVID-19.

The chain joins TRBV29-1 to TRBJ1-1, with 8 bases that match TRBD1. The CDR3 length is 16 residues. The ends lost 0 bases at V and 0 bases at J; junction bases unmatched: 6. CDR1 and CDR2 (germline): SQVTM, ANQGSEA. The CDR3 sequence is CSVEDVTGAMNTEAFF. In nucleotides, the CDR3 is TGCAGCGTTGAAGATGTGACAGGGGCAATGAACACTGAAGCTTTCTTT.

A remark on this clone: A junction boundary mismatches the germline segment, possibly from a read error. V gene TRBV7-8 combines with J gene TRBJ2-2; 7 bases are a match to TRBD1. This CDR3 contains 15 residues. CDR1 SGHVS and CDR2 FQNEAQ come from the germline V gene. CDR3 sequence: CASSLARQGPGELFF. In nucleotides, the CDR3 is TGTGCCAGCAGCCTAGCAAGACAGGGCCCCGGGGAGCTGTTTTTT. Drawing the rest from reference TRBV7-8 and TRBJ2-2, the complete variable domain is GAGVSQSPRYKVAKRGQDVALRCDPISGHVSLFWYQQALGQGPEFLTYFQNEAQLDKSGLPSDRFFAERPEGSVSTLKIQRTQQEDSAVYLCASSLARQGPGELFFGEGSRLTVL.

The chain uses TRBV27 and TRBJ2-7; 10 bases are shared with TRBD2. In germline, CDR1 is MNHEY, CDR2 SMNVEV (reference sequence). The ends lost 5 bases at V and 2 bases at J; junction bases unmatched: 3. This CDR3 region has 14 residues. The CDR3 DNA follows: TGTGCCAGCAGTCTCGGACTAGCGGCCTACGAGCAGTACTTC. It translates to CASSLGLAAYEQYF.

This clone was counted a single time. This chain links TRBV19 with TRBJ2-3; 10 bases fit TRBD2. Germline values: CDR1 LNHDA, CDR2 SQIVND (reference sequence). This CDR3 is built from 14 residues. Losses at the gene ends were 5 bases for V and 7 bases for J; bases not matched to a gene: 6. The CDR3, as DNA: TGTGCCAGTAGTCCTAGCGGGAGTTCAAATACGCAGTATTTT. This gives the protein CASSPSGSSNTQYF.

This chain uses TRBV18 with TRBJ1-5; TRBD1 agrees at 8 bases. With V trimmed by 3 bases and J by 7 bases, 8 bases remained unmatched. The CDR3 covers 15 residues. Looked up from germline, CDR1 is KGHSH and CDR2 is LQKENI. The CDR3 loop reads CASSPQGAQGQPQHF. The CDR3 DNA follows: TGTGCCAGCTCACCTCAGGGGGCCCAGGGCCAGCCCCAGCATTTT. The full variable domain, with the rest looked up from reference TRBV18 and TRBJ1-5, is NAGVMQNPRHLVRRRGQEARLRCSPMKGHSHVYWYRQLPEEGLKFMVYLQKENIIDESGMPKERFSAEFPKEGPSILRIQQVVRGDSAAYFCASSPQGAQGQPQHFGDGTRLSIL.

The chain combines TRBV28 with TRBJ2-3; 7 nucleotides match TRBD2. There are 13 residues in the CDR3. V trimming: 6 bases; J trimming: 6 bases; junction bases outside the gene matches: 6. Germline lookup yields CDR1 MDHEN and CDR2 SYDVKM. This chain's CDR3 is CASRGTTSDTQYF. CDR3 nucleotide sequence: TGTGCCAGCAGGGGGACTACGAGTGATACGCAGTATTTT.